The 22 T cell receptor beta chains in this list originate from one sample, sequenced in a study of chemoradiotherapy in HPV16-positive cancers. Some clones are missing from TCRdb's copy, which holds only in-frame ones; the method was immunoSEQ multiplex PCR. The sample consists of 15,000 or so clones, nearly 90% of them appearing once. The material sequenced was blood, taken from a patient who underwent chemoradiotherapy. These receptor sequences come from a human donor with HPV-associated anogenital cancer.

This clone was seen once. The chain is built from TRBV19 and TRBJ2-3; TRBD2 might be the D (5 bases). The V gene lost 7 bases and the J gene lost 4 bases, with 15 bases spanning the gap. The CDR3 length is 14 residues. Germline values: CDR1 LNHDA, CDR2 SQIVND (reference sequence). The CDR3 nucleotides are TGTGCCAGTACCCGTGGGAGATGGCCAGATACGCAGTATTTT. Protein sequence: CASTRGRWPDTQYF.

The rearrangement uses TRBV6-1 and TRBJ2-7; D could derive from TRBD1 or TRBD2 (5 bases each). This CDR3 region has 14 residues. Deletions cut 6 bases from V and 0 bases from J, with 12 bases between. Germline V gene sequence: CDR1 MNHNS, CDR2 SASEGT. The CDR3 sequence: CASRGDGSSYEQYF. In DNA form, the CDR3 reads TGTGCCAGCAGGGGGGACGGCAGCTCCTACGAGCAGTACTTC.

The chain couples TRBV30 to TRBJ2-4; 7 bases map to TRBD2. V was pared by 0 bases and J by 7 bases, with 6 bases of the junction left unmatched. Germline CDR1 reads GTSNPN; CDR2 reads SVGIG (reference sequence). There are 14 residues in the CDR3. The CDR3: CAWSVGGSGNIQYF. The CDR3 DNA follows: TGTGCCTGGAGTGTAGGCGGGAGCGGTAACATTCAGTACTTC.

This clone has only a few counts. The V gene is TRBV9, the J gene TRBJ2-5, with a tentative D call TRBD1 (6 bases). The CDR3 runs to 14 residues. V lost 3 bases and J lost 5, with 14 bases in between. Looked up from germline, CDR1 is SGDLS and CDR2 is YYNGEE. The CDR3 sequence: CASSGKGVGETQYF. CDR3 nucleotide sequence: TGTGCCAGCAGCGGGAAGGGGGTAGGGGAGACCCAGTACTTC.

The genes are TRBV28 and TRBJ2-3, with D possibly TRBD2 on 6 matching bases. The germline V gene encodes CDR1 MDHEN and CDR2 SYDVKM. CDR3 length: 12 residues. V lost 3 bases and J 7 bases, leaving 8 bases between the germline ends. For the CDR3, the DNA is TGTGCCAGCAGTTTGGCGGGATATACGCAGTATTTT. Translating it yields CASSLAGYTQYF.

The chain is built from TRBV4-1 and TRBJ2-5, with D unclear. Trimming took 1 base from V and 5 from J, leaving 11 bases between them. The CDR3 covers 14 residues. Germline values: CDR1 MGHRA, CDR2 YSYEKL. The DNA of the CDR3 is TGCGCCAGCAGCCAAGCGGCAAGGTGGGAGACCCAGTACTTC. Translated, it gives CASSQAARWETQYF.

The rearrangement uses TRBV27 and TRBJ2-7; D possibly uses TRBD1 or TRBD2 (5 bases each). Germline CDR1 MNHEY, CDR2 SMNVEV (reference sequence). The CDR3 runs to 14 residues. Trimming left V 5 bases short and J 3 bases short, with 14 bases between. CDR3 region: CASSRPGRGYEQYF. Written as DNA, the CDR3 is TGTGCCAGCAGTCGTCCGGGACGGGGCTACGAGCAGTACTTC.

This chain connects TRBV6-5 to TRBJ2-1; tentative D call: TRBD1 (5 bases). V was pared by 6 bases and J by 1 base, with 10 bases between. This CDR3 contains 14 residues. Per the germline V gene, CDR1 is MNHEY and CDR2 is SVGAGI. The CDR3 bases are TGTGCCAGCAGGGGGCGGAATTCCTACAATGAGCAGTTCTTC. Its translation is CASRGRNSYNEQFF.

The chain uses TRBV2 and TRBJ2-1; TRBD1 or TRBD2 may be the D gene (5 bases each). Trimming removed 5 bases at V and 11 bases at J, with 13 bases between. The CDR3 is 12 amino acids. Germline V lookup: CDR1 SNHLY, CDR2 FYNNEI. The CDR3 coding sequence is TGTGCCAGCAGTAGAGGGGAGACAAAGCAGTTCTTC. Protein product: CASSRGETKQFF.

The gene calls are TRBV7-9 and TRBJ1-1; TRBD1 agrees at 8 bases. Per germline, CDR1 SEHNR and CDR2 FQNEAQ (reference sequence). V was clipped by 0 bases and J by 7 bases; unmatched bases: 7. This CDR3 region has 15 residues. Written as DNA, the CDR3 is TGTGCCAGCAGCTTAGCGCTCGGGACAGGCCTTGAAGCTTTCTTT. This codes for CASSLALGTGLEAFF.

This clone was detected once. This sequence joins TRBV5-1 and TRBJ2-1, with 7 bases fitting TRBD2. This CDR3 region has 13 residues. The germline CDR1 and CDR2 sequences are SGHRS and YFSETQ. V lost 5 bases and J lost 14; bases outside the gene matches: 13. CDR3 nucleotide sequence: TGCGCCAGCAGGCCCTGGTCTGGGACTACAGAGTTCTTC. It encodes CASRPWSGTTEFF.

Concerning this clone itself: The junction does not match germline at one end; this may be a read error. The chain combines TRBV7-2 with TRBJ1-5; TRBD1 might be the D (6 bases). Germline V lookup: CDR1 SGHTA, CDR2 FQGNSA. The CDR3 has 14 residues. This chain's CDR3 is CASSLDGQIQPQHF. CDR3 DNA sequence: TGTGCCAGCAGTTTAGACGGACAGATCCAGCCCCAGCATTTT. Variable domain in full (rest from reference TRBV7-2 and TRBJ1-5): GAGVSQSPSNKVTEKGKDVELRCDPISGHTALYWYRQSLGQGLEFLIYFQGNSAPDKSGLPSDRFSAERTGGSVSTLTIQRTQQEDSAVYLCASSLDGQIQPQHFGDGTRLSIL.

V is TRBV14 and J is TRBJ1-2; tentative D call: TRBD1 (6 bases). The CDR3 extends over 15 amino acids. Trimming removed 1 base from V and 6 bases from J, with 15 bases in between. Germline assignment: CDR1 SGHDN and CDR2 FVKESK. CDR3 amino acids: CASSQVFAGDHGYTF. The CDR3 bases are TGTGCCAGCAGCCAAGTATTCGCAGGGGACCATGGCTACACCTTC. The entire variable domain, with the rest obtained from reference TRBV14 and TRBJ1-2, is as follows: EAGVTQFPSHSVIEKGQTVTLRCDPISGHDNLYWYRRVMGKEIKFLLHFVKESKQDESGMPNNRFLAERTGGTYSTLKVQPAELEDSGVYFCASSQVFAGDHGYTFGSGTRLTVV.

CDR3: CASSEGTSGRNEQFF. Written as DNA, the CDR3 is TGTGCCAGCAGTGAGGGGACTAGCGGGCGCAATGAGCAGTTCTTC. The chain has TRBV2 and TRBJ2-1; 12 bases match TRBD2. CDR1 is SNHLY, CDR2 FYNNEI, per germline. V trimming: 3 bases; J trimming: 6 bases; junction bases outside the gene matches: 3. The CDR3 sequence is 15 residues long.

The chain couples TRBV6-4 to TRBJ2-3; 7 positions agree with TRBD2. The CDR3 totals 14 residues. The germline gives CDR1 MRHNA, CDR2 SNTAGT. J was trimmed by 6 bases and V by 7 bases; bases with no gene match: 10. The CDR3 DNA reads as TGTGCCAGCAAGGGGAGGGCCGAGTATGATACGCAGTATTTT. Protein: CASKGRAEYDTQYF.

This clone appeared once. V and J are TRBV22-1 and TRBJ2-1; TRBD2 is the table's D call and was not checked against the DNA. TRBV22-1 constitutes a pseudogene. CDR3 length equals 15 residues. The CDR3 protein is CPGSAPTNKRNEQFF. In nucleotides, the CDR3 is TGTCCTGGGAGCGCACCTACCAACAAGCGGAATGAGCAGTTCTTC.

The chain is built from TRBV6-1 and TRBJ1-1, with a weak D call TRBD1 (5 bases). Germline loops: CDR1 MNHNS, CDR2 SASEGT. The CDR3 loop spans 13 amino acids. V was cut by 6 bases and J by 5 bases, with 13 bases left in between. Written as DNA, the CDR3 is TGTGCCAGCAGAACCAGGGTCCGGACTGAAGCTTTCTTT. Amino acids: CASRTRVRTEAFF.

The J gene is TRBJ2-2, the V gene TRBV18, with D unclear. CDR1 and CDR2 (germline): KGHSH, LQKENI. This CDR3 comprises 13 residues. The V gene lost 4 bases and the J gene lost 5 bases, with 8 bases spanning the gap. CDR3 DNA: TGTGCCAGCTCACGGTCCCAGACCGGGGAGCTGTTTTTT. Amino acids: CASSRSQTGELFF.

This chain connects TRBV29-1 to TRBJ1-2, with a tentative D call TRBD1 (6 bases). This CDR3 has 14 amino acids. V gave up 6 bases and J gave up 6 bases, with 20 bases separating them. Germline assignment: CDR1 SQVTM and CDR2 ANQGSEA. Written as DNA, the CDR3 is TGCAGCGTCGGACCTAGACAGGTTGAGCATGGCTACACCTTC. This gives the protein CSVGPRQVEHGYTF.

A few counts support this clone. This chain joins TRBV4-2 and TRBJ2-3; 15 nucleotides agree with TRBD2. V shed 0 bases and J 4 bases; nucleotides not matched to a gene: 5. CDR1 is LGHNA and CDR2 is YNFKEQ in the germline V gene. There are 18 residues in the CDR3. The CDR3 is CASSQDIGLAGGADTQYF. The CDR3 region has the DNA TGTGCCAGCAGCCAAGATATCGGACTAGCGGGAGGGGCAGATACGCAGTATTTT.

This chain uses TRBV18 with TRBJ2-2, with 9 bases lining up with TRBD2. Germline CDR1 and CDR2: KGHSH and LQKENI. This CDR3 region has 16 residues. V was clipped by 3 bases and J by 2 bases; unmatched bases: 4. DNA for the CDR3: TGTGCCAGCTCACCGGGGACTAGCCTCAACACCGGGGAGCTGTTTTTT. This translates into CASSPGTSLNTGELFF. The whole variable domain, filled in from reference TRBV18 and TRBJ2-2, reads NAGVMQNPRHLVRRRGQEARLRCSPMKGHSHVYWYRQLPEEGLKFMVYLQKENIIDESGMPKERFSAEFPKEGPSILRIQQVVRGDSAAYFCASSPGTSLNTGELFFGEGSRLTVL.

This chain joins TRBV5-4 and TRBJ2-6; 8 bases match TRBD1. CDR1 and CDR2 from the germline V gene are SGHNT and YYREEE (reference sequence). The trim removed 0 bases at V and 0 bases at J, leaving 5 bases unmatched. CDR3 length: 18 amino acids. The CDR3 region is CASSLGDRRRSGANVLTF. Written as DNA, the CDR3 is TGTGCCAGCAGCTTGGGGGACAGGCGACGCTCTGGGGCCAACGTCCTGACTTTC.